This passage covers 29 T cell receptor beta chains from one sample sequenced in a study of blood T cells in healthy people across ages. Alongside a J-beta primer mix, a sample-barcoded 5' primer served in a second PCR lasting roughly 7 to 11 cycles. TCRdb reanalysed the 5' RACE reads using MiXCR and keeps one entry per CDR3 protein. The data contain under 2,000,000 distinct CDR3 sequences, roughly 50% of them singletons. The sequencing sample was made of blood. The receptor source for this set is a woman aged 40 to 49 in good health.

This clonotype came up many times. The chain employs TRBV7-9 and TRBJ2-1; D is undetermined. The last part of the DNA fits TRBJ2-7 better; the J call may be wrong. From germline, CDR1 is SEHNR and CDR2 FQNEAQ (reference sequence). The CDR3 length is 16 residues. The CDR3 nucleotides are TGTGCCAGCAGCTTAATCGGAGTTAGCTCCTACAATGAGCAGTACTTC. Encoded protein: CASSLIGVSSYNEQYF.

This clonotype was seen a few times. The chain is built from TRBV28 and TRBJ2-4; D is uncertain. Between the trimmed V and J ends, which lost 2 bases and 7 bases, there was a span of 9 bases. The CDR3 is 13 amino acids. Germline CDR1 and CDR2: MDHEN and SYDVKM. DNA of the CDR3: TGTGCCAGCAGTTTAAGGTCACCGAACATTCAGTACTTC. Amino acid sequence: CASSLRSPNIQYF.

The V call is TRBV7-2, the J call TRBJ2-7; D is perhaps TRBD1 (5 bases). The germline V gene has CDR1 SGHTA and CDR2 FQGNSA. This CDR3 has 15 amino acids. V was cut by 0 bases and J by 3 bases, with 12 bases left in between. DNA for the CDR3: TGTGCCAGCAGCTTAGCAGGGGCGGATTACTACGAGCAGTACTTC. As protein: CASSLAGADYYEQYF.

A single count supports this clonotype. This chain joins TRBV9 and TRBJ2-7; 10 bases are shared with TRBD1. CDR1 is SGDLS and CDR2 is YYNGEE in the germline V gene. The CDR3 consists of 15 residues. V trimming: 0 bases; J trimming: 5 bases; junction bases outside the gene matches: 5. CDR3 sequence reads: CASSVGGQGSNEQYF. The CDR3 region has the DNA TGTGCCAGCAGCGTAGGGGGACAGGGGAGCAACGAGCAGTACTTC.

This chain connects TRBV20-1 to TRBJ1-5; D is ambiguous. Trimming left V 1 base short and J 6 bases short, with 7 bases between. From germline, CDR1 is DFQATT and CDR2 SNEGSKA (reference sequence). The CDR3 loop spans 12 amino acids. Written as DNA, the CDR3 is TGCAGTGCTAGAGTGCCAGGTCAGCCCCAGCATTTT. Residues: CSARVPGQPQHF.

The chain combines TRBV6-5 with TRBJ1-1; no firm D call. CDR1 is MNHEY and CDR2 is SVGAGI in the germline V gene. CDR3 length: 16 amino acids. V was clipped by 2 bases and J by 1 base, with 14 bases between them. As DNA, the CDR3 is TGTGCCAGCAGTTACGCGACGGTAGGGCCGAACACTGAAGCTTTCTTT. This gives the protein CASSYATVGPNTEAFF.

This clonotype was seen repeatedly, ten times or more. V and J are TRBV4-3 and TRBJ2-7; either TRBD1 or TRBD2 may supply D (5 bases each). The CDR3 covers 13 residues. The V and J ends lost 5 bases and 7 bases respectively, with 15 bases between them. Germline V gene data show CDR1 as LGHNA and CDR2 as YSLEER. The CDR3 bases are TGCGCCAGCAGCGGAGGACAAGTGGGTGAGCAGTACTTC. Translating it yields CASSGGQVGEQYF.

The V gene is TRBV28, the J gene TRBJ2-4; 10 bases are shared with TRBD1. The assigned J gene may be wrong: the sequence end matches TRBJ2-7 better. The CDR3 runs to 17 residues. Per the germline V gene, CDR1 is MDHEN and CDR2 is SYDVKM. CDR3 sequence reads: CASSSNSGQGISYEQYF. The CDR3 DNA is TGTGCCAGCAGTTCGAACTCGGGACAGGGGATTTCCTACGAGCAGTACTTC.

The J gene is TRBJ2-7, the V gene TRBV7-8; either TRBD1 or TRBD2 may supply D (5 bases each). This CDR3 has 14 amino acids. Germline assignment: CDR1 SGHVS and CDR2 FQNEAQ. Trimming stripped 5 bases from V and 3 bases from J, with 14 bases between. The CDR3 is CASSVGAGFYEQYF. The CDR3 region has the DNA TGTGCCAGCAGCGTCGGGGCAGGTTTCTACGAGCAGTACTTC.

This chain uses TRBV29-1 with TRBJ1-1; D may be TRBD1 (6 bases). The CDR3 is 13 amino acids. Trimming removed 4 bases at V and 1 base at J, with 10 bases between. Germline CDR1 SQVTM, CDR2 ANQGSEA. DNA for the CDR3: TGCAGCGTTGCAAGGGGGAAGAACACTGAAGCTTTCTTT. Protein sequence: CSVARGKNTEAFF.

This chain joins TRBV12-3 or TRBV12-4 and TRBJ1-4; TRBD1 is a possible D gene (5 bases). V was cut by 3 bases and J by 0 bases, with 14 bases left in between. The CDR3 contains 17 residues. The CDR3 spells CASSFNRGRTTNEKLFF. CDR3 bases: TGTGCCAGCAGTTTCAACCGGGGGAGAACAACTAATGAAAAACTGTTTTTT.

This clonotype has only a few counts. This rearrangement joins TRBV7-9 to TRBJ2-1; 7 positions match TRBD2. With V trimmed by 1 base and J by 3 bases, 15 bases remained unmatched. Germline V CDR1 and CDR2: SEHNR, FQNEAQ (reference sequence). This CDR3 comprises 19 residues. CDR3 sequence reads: CASSLVGKGGGPFYNEQFF. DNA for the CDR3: TGTGCCAGCAGCTTAGTCGGAAAGGGCGGGGGTCCGTTCTACAATGAGCAGTTCTTC.

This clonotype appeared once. CDR3 nucleotide sequence: TGTGCCAGCAGCCAAGCGCTACGAGCGGGGTTCGCCACAGATACGCAGTATTTT. Amino acids: CASSQALRAGFATDTQYF. The rearrangement uses TRBV3-1 and TRBJ2-3, with 7 bases aligning to TRBD2. Germline V lookup: CDR1 LGHDT, CDR2 YNNKEL (reference sequence). CDR3 size: 18 residues. J gave up 2 bases and V 1 base, and 12 bases lay outside the gene matches.

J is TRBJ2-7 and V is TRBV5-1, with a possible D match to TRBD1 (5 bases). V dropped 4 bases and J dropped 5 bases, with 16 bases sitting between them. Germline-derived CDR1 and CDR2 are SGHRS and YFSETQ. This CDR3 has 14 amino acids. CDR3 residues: CASSAGQGAHEQYF. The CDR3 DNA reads TGCGCCAGCAGCGCAGGTCAGGGCGCCCACGAGCAGTACTTC. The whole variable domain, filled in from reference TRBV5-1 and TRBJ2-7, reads KAGVTQTPRYLIKTRGQQVTLSCSPISGHRSVSWYQQTPGQGLQFLFEYFSETQRNKGNFPGRFSGRQFSNSRSEMNVSTLELGDSALYLCASSAGQGAHEQYFGPGTRLTVT.

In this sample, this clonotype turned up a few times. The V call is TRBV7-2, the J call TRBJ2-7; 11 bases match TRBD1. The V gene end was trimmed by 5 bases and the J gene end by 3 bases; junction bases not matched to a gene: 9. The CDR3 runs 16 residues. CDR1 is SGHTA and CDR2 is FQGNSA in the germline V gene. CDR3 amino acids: CASSVSRTGGLYEQYF. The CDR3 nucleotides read TGTGCCAGCAGCGTCTCCCGGACAGGGGGCCTCTACGAGCAGTACTTC.

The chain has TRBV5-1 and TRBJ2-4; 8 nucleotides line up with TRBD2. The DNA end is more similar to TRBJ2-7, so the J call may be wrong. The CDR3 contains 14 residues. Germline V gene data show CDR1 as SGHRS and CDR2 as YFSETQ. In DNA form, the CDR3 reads TGCGCCAGCAGCGCGGGAGGTAGCGGAGGCGAGCAGTACTTC. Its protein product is CASSAGGSGGEQYF.

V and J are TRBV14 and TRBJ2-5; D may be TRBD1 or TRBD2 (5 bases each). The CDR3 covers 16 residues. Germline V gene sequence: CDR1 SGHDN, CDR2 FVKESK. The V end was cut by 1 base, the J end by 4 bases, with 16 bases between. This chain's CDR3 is CASSQARTTRGETQYF. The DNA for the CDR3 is TGTGCCAGCAGCCAAGCCAGGACAACTAGGGGAGAGACCCAGTACTTC. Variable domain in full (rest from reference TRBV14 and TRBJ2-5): EAGVTQFPSHSVIEKGQTVTLRCDPISGHDNLYWYRRVMGKEIKFLLHFVKESKQDESGMPNNRFLAERTGGTYSTLKVQPAELEDSGVYFCASSQARTTRGETQYFGPGTRLLVL.

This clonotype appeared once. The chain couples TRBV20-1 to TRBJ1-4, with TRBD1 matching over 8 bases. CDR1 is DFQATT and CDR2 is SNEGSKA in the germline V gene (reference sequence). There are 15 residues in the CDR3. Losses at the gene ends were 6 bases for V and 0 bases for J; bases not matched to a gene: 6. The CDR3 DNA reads TGCAGTGCACCGGACAGGGCGGCAACTAATGAAAAACTGTTTTTT. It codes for CSAPDRAATNEKLFF.

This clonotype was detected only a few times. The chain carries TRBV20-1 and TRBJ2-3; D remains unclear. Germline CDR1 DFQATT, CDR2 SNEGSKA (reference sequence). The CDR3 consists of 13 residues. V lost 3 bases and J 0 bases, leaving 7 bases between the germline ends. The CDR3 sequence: CSARGYSTDTQYF. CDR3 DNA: TGCAGTGCTAGGGGTTATAGCACAGATACGCAGTATTTT.

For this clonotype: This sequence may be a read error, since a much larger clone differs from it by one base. The CDR3 is CSVPTSGGYNEQYF. As DNA, the CDR3 is TGCAGCGTTCCAACTAGCGGGGGATACAATGAGCAGTACTTC. The chain couples TRBV29-1 to TRBJ2-1; 11 positions agree with TRBD2. The DNA end lines up better with TRBJ2-7; the J call may be wrong. The CDR3 has 14 amino acids. Germline-derived CDR1 and CDR2 are SQVTM and ANQGSEA.

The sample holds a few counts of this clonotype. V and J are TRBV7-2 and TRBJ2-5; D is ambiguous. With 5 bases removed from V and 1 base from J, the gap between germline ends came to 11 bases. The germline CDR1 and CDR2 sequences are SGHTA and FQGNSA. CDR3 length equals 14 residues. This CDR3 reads CASSGRLIQETQYF. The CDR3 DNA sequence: TGTGCCAGCAGCGGCCGACTCATCCAAGAGACCCAGTACTTC. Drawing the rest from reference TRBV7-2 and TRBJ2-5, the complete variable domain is GAGVSQSPSNKVTEKGKDVELRCDPISGHTALYWYRQSLGQGLEFLIYFQGNSAPDKSGLPSDRFSAERTGGSVSTLTIQRTQQEDSAVYLCASSGRLIQETQYFGPGTRLLVL.

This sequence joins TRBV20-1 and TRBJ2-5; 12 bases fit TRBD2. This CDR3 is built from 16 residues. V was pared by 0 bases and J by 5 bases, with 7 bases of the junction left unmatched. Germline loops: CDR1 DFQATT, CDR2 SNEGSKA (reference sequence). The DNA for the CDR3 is TGCAGTGCTAGAGATAGGACTAGCGGGGCTAGGGAGACCCAGTACTTC. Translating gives CSARDRTSGARETQYF.

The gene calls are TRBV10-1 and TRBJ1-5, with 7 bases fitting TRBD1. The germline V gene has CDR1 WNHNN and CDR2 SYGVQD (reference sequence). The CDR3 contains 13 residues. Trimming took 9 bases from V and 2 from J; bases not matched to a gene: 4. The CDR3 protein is CASEGAGNQPQHF. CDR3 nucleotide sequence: TGCGCCAGTGAGGGGGCCGGCAATCAGCCCCAGCATTTT.

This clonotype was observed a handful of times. CDR3 in amino acids: CASSYRGQQFF. In DNA, the CDR3 is TGTGCCAGCAGCTACAGGGGACAGCAGTTCTTC. The chain uses TRBV2 and TRBJ2-1, with TRBD1 identical over 7 bases. Trimming cost V 6 bases and J 11 bases; bases outside gene matches: 4. The CDR3 runs to 11 residues. The germline gives CDR1 SNHLY, CDR2 FYNNEI. The complete variable domain, with remaining parts taken from reference TRBV2 and TRBJ2-1, reads EPEVTQTPSHQVTQMGQEVILRCVPISNHLYFYWYRQILGQKVEFLVSFYNNEISEKSEIFDDQFSVERPDGSNFTLKIRSTKLEDSAMYFCASSYRGQQFFGPGTRLTVL.

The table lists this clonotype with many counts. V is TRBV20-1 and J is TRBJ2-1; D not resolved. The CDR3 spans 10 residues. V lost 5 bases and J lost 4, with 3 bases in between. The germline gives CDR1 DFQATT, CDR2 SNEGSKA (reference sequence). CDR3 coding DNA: TGCAGTGCTGTATACAATGAGCAGTTCTTC. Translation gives CSAVYNEQFF.

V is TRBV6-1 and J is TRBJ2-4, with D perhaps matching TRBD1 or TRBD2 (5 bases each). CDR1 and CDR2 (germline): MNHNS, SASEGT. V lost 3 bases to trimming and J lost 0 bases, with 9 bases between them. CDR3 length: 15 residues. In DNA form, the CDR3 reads TGTGCCAGCAGTGACAGGGAGCAAGCCAAAAACATTCAGTACTTC. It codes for CASSDREQAKNIQYF.

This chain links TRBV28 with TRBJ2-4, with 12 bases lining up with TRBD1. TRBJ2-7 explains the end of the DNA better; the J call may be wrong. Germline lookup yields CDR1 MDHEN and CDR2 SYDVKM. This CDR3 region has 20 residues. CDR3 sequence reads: CASSFLGGLGTGGASYEQYF. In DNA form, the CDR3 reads TGTGCCAGCAGTTTCCTCGGGGGACTGGGGACAGGGGGCGCTTCCTACGAGCAGTACTTC.

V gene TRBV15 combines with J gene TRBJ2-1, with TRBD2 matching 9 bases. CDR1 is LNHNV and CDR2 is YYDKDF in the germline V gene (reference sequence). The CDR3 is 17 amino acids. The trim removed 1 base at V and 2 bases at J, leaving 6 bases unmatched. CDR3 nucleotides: TGTGCCACCAGCAGAGGGCTCGCGGGGGGGACCTACAATGAGCAGTTCTTC. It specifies CATSRGLAGGTYNEQFF.

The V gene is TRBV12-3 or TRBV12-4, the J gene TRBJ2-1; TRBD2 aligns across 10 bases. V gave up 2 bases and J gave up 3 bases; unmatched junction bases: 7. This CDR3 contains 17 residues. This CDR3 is CASSLPGLAEHYNEQFF. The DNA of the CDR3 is TGTGCCAGCAGTTTACCAGGACTAGCGGAACACTACAATGAGCAGTTCTTC.